Below, 27 T cell receptor beta chains from the same sample are listed, as sequenced in a study of cytomegalovirus exposure and HLA in healthy donors. Primers: 60 Vbeta forward and 13 Jbeta reverse. Sequencing used immunoSEQ multiplex PCR; TCRdb keeps in-frame clones, though not all of them. Among around 180,000 clones listed, around three quarters were seen once. Sequenced input: PBMCs. These receptors all come from a woman in her forties in good health and CMV-seronegative.

The rearrangement links TRBV9 to TRBJ2-1; 7 bases are a match to TRBD2. With V trimmed by 6 bases and J by 7 bases, 7 bases remained unmatched. CDR3 size: 13 residues. Germline V gene lookup returns CDR1 SGDLS and CDR2 YYNGEE. The CDR3 region has the DNA TGTGCCAGCACCCCGGCGGGGGATAATGAGCAGTTCTTC. This codes for CASTPAGDNEQFF.

This chain links TRBV9 with TRBJ1-2; no clear D gene. The CDR3 loop spans 16 amino acids. V was pared by 3 bases and J by 0 bases, with 15 bases between. CDR1 and CDR2 (germline): SGDLS, YYNGEE. The CDR3 DNA sequence: TGTGCCAGCAGCGGAGAGGTCCCACGAACTAACTATGGCTACACCTTC. Residues: CASSGEVPRTNYGYTF. Supplemented by reference TRBV9 and TRBJ1-2, the full variable domain reads DSGVTQTPKHLITATGQRVTLRCSPRSGDLSVYWYQQSLDQGLQFLIQYYNGEERAKGNILERFSAQQFPDLHSELNLSSLELGDSALYFCASSGEVPRTNYGYTFGSGTRLTVV.

This chain uses TRBV5-1 with TRBJ2-1; possibly TRBD2 for D (6 bases). The CDR3 is made up of 17 amino acids. In germline, CDR1 is SGHRS, CDR2 YFSETQ. Trimming stripped 0 bases from V and 4 bases from J, with 17 bases between. For the CDR3, the DNA is TGCGCCAGCAGCTTGGGAATGATAGTAGCGGAGTACAATGAGCAGTTCTTC. Translated, it gives CASSLGMIVAEYNEQFF.

V is TRBV28 and J is TRBJ1-5, with 7 bases matching TRBD1. Germline CDR1 and CDR2: MDHEN and SYDVKM. The CDR3 loop spans 16 amino acids. The V gene end was trimmed by 5 bases and the J gene end by 1 base; junction bases not matched to a gene: 8. In DNA, the CDR3 is TGTGCCAGCAGTGCAGAACAGGGGTTGAGCAATCAGCCCCAGCATTTT. Its translation: CASSAEQGLSNQPQHF.

The chain employs TRBV27 and TRBJ2-1, with D possibly matching TRBD2 (7 bases). The CDR3 is made up of 15 amino acids. Germline V CDR1 and CDR2: MNHEY, SMNVEV (reference sequence). V lost 2 bases to trimming and J lost 3 bases, with 11 bases between them. The CDR3 DNA sequence: TGTGCCAGCAGTTTACGGGGGGCGAGCTACAATGAGCAGTTCTTC. Amino acids: CASSLRGASYNEQFF.

The rearrangement links TRBV2 to TRBJ2-2, with 12 bases fitting TRBD1. The germline gives CDR1 SNHLY, CDR2 FYNNEI. Unmatched junction bases numbered 8, after V lost 6 bases and J lost 6 bases. The CDR3 loop spans 16 amino acids. In nucleotides, the CDR3 is TGTGCCAGCAGGGCCGGGACAGGGGGCTCGGCCGGGGAGCTGTTTTTT. Translated: CASRAGTGGSAGELFF. The full variable domain, completed using reference TRBV2 and TRBJ2-2, is EPEVTQTPSHQVTQMGQEVILRCVPISNHLYFYWYRQILGQKVEFLVSFYNNEISEKSEIFDDQFSVERPDGSNFTLKIRSTKLEDSAMYFCASRAGTGGSAGELFFGEGSRLTVL.

This chain links TRBV4-1 with TRBJ2-1; no definite D call. Looked up from germline, CDR1 is MGHRA and CDR2 is YSYEKL. The V end lost 1 base, the J end lost 12 bases, and 7 bases lay between the germline ends. The CDR3 extends over 11 amino acids. CDR3: CASSQGSVQFF. Written as DNA, the CDR3 is TGCGCCAGCAGCCAAGGTTCAGTGCAGTTCTTC.

The table lists this clone with a few counts. V and J are TRBV4-3 and TRBJ2-7; D possibly corresponds to TRBD1 (5 bases). Germline assignment: CDR1 LGHNA and CDR2 YSLEER. There are 14 residues in the CDR3. The V and J ends lost 0 bases and 5 bases respectively, with 11 bases between them. This CDR3 reads CASSQDGAANEQYF. CDR3 DNA sequence: TGCGCCAGCAGCCAAGATGGGGCAGCCAACGAGCAGTACTTC.

This chain uses TRBV9 with TRBJ2-3; D ambiguous. The CDR3 spans 14 residues. Germline values: CDR1 SGDLS, CDR2 YYNGEE. Trimming took off 4 bases at V and 4 bases at J, with 13 bases between the two ends. The CDR3 nucleotides are TGTGCCAGCAGCTTCGACAATGGCCCAGATACGCAGTATTTT. Protein product: CASSFDNGPDTQYF.

The chain uses TRBV6-1 and TRBJ2-6; TRBD1 matches at 9 bases. The CDR3 covers 18 residues. Germline CDR1 is MNHNS and CDR2 is SASEGT. Trimming cost V 4 bases and J 0 bases; bases outside gene matches: 7. CDR3 loop: CASSATGGSASGANVLTF. The CDR3 nucleotides are TGTGCCAGCAGTGCGACAGGGGGTAGTGCCTCTGGGGCCAACGTCCTGACTTTC.

This chain connects TRBV9 to TRBJ2-7, with TRBD1 matching 9 bases. V lost 0 bases to trimming and J lost 4 bases; unmatched junction nucleotides: 2. The CDR3 consists of 14 residues. In germline, CDR1 is SGDLS, CDR2 YYNGEE. The CDR3: CASSVAQGAYEQYF. The CDR3 region has the DNA TGTGCCAGCAGCGTAGCACAGGGGGCATACGAGCAGTACTTC.

The chain employs TRBV19 and TRBJ2-5; 7 bases line up with TRBD2. The germline V gene has CDR1 LNHDA and CDR2 SQIVND (reference sequence). J gave up 5 bases and V 10 bases, and 10 bases lay outside the gene matches. CDR3 length: 13 amino acids. The chain's CDR3 is CATLGGIGETQYF. For the CDR3, the DNA is TGTGCCACCCTCGGGGGGATTGGGGAGACCCAGTACTTC.

The rearrangement links TRBV5-4 to TRBJ1-1; D unclear. Trimming removed 1 base from V and 1 base from J, with 11 bases in between. This CDR3 is 15 amino acids long. CDR1 is SGHNT and CDR2 is YYREEE in the germline V gene (reference sequence). The chain's CDR3 is CASSLSDSQNTEAFF. The CDR3 DNA reads as TGTGCCAGCAGCTTGTCGGACTCCCAGAACACTGAAGCTTTCTTT.

The V and J genes are TRBV29-1 and TRBJ2-7; D ambiguous. CDR3 length equals 13 residues. Germline V gene sequence: CDR1 SQVTM, CDR2 ANQGSEA. Deletions cut 3 bases from V and 0 bases from J, with 9 bases between. Here the CDR3 reads CSVEGESSYEQYF. The CDR3 region has the DNA TGCAGCGTTGAGGGCGAATCCTCCTACGAGCAGTACTTC.

The genes are TRBV6-5 and TRBJ2-7, with D possibly matching TRBD2 (7 bases). Germline assignment: CDR1 MNHEY and CDR2 SVGAGI. Trimming shortened V by 0 bases and J by 0 bases, and 9 bases separated the two germline ends. CDR3 length equals 15 residues. Here the CDR3 DNA reads TGTGCCAGCAGTTACTCGGGAGGGGGCTCCTACGAGCAGTACTTC. This gives the protein CASSYSGGGSYEQYF.

The V and J genes are TRBV5-1 and TRBJ1-4; 8 nucleotides agree with TRBD1. Germline V lookup: CDR1 SGHRS, CDR2 YFSETQ. The length of the CDR3 is 18 residues. The trim removed 3 bases at V and 4 bases at J, leaving 14 bases unmatched. CDR3 sequence: CASSSILPGTGYNEKLFF. The CDR3 DNA reads TGCGCCAGCAGCTCAATACTCCCCGGGACAGGTTATAATGAAAAACTGTTTTTT.

This clone occurred a few times. V gene TRBV5-1 combines with J gene TRBJ2-5, with 9 bases aligning to TRBD1. The junction had 2 bases not matched to a gene; V was cut back by 4 bases and J by 4 bases. Germline V CDR1 and CDR2: SGHRS, YFSETQ. The length of the CDR3 is 13 residues. For the CDR3, the DNA is TGCGCCAGCAGCGGGGGACAGGGAGAGACCCAGTACTTC. Protein sequence: CASSGGQGETQYF.

In this sample, this clone turned up many times. The rearrangement joins TRBV4-2 to TRBJ1-1; D is perhaps TRBD1 (5 bases). V dropped 2 bases and J dropped 0 bases, with 10 bases sitting between them. This CDR3 region has 15 residues. CDR1 and CDR2 from the germline V gene are LGHNA and YNFKEQ. CDR3 in DNA: TGTGCCAGCAGCCAATCCGACAGATTGAACACTGAAGCTTTCTTT. This codes for CASSQSDRLNTEAFF.

This clone was counted once. Here the CDR3 reads CASSSTDRAPSSYEQYF. CDR3 nucleotide sequence: TGTGCCAGCAGTTCCACCGACAGGGCCCCAAGCTCCTACGAGCAGTACTTC. The J gene is TRBJ2-7, the V gene TRBV28, with 7 bases identical to TRBD1. The ends lost 4 bases at V and 0 bases at J; junction bases unmatched: 12. The length of the CDR3 is 17 residues. The V gene's germline CDR1 is MDHEN and CDR2 SYDVKM.

The chain is built from TRBV6-5 and TRBJ1-4, with 11 bases matching TRBD1. With 10 bases clipped from V and 5 bases from J, the junction kept 9 bases outside the gene matches. Germline lookup yields CDR1 MNHEY and CDR2 SVGAGI. The length of the CDR3 is 15 residues. CDR3 in amino acids: CATRTGGPMNEKLFF. The CDR3, as DNA: TGTGCCACCCGGACAGGGGGCCCAATGAATGAAAAACTGTTTTTT.

The J gene is TRBJ2-2, the V gene TRBV9; 13 bases are shared with TRBD2. V gave up 4 bases and J gave up 1 base; unmatched junction bases: 7. The length of the CDR3 is 18 residues. Germline CDR1 is SGDLS and CDR2 is YYNGEE. The CDR3 nucleotides are TGTGCCAGCAGCACCCGGGGACTAGCGGGGAAGAACACCGGGGAGCTGTTTTTT. It yields the protein CASSTRGLAGKNTGELFF.

A few counts support this clone. This chain joins TRBV6-5 and TRBJ1-3; 10 bases line up with TRBD1. V gave up 5 bases and J gave up 8 bases; unmatched junction bases: 6. CDR1 and CDR2 (germline): MNHEY, SVGAGI. This CDR3 comprises 14 residues. CDR3 coding DNA: TGTGCCAGCAGTCTCCGACAGGGGGCGGACACCATATATTTT. The encoded protein is CASSLRQGADTIYF.

The V and J genes are TRBV4-1 and TRBJ1-1, with unresolved D. The CDR3 spans 15 residues. V gave up 7 bases and J gave up 3 bases, with 18 bases separating them. The germline V gene encodes CDR1 MGHRA and CDR2 YSYEKL. The CDR3 loop is CASNFPHPGDTEAFF. The DNA for the CDR3 is TGCGCCAGCAACTTCCCCCATCCGGGAGACACTGAAGCTTTCTTT.

This chain links TRBV4-3 with TRBJ1-4; D is ambiguous. This CDR3 spans 18 amino acids. Germline V CDR1 and CDR2: LGHNA, YSLEER. The V end was cut by 4 bases, the J end by 0 bases, with 18 bases between. CDR3 sequence (DNA): TGCGCCAGCAGCCTATCGGCGGCACCCAGTGCAACTAATGAAAAACTGTTTTTT. Amino acids: CASSLSAAPSATNEKLFF.

The V gene is TRBV6-5, the J gene TRBJ1-2; a weak D match, TRBD1 (5 bases). Deletions cut 7 bases from V and 4 bases from J, with 13 bases between. Germline V gives CDR1 MNHEY, CDR2 SVGAGI. The CDR3 runs to 13 residues. This CDR3 is CASTNDRVYGYTF. CDR3 nucleotide sequence: TGTGCCAGCACCAATGACAGAGTCTATGGCTACACCTTC.

The chain recombines TRBV4-2 with TRBJ2-5, with 8 bases lining up with TRBD2. Judging by the DNA end, TRBJ2-7 fits better; the J call may be wrong. Germline CDR1 and CDR2: LGHNA and YNFKEQ. The CDR3 extends over 16 amino acids. The CDR3 DNA follows: TGTGCCAGCAGCCAAGATGCGGGCAGCGGGAGTTACGAGCAGTACTTC. It specifies CASSQDAGSGSYEQYF.

This clone was seen once. The chain employs TRBV7-2 and TRBJ2-1, with 10 bases lining up with TRBD2. Germline CDR1 is SGHTA and CDR2 is FQGNSA. The CDR3 covers 15 residues. Germline trimming cut 3 bases from V and 9 bases from J; bases unmatched to any gene: 8. The CDR3 DNA is TGTGCCAGCAGCTTTGCTAGCGGGAGACGAGGTGAGCAGTTCTTC. The encoded protein is CASSFASGRRGEQFF.